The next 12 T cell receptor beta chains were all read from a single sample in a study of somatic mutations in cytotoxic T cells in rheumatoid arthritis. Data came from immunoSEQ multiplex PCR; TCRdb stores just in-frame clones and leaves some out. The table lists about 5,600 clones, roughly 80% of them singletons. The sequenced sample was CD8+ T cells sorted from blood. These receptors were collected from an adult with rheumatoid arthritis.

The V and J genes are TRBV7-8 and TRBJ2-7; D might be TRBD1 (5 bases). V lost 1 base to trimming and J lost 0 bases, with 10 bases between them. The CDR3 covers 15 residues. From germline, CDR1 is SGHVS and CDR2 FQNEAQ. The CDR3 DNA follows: TGTGCCAGCAGCTTAGGGACATGGAACTCCTACGAGCAGTACTTC. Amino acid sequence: CASSLGTWNSYEQYF.

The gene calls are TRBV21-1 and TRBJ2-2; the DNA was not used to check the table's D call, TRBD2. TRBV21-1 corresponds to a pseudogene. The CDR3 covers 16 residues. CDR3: CASSKAWTANTGELFF. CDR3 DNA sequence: TGTGCCAGCAGCAAAGCCTGGACTGCGAACACCGGGGAGCTGTTTTTT.

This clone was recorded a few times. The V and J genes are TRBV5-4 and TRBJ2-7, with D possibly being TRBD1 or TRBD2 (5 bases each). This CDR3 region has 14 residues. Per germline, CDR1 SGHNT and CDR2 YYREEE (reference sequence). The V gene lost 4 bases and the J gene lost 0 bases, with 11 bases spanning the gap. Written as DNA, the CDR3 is TGTGCCAGCAGCCCAGGGACGGCCTCCTACGAGCAGTACTTC. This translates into CASSPGTASYEQYF.

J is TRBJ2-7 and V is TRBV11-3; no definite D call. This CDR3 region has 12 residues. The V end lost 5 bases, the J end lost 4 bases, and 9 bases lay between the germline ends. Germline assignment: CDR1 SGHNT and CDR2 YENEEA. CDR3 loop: CASSPQQYEQYF. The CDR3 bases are TGTGCCAGCAGCCCCCAACAGTACGAGCAGTACTTC. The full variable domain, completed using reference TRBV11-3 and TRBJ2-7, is EAGVVQSPRYKIIEKKQPVAFWCNPISGHNTLYWYLQNLGQGPELLIRYENEEAVDDSQLPKDRFSAERLKGVDSTLKIQPAELGDSAVYLCASSPQQYEQYFGPGTRLTVT.

The DNA of the CDR3 is TGCGCCAGCAGCCCCGGACTAGCGGCAAGACACGAGCAGTACTTC. It encodes CASSPGLAARHEQYF. This sequence joins TRBV4-1 and TRBJ2-7, with 10 bases lining up with TRBD2. Unmatched junction bases numbered 8, after V lost 4 bases and J lost 5 bases. The CDR3 covers 15 residues. Germline V gene sequence: CDR1 MGHRA, CDR2 YSYEKL.

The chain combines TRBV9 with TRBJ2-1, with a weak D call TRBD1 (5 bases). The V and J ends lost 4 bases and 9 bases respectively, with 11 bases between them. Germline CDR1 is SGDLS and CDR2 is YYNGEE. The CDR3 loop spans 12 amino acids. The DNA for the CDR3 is TGTGCCAGCAGCCCCCCAGGGATTGAGCAGTTCTTC. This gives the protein CASSPPGIEQFF.

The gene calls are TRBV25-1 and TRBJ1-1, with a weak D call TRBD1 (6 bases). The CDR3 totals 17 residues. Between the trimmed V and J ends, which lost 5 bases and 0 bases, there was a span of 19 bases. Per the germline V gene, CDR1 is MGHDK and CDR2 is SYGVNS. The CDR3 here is CASSSGGTSWVNTEAFF. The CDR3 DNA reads TGTGCCAGCAGTAGTGGGGGCACAAGTTGGGTGAACACTGAAGCTTTCTTT.

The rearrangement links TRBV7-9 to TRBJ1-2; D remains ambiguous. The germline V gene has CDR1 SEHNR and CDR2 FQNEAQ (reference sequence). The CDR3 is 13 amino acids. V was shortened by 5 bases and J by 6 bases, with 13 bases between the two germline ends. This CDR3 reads CASSQRAEDGYTF. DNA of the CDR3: TGTGCCAGCAGCCAGAGGGCCGAGGATGGCTACACCTTC.

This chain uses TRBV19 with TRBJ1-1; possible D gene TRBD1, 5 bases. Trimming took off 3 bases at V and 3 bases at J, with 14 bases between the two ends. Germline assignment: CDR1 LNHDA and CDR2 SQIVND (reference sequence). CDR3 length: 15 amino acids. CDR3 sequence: CASSIRTSEYTEAFF. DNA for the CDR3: TGTGCCAGTAGTATTAGGACAAGCGAATACACTGAAGCTTTCTTT.

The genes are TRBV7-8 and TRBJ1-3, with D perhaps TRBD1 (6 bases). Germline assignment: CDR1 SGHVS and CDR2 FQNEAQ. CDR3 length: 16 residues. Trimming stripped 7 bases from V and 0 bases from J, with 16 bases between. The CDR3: CASTLSGGSSGNTIYF. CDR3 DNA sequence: TGTGCCAGCACCCTAAGTGGGGGCTCCTCTGGAAACACCATATATTTT.

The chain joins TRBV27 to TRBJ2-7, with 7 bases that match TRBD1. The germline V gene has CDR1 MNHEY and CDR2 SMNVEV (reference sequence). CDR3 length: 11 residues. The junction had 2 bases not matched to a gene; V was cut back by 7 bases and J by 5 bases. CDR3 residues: CASIRGNEQYF. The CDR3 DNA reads TGTGCCAGCATCAGGGGGAACGAGCAGTACTTC.

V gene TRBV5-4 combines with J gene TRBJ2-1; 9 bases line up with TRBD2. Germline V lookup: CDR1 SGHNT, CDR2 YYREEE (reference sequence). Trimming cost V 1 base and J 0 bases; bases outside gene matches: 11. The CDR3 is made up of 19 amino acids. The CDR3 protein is CASSLMGSSGDSSYNEQFF. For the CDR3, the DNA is TGTGCCAGCAGCTTGATGGGTTCTAGCGGGGACAGCTCCTACAATGAGCAGTTCTTC.